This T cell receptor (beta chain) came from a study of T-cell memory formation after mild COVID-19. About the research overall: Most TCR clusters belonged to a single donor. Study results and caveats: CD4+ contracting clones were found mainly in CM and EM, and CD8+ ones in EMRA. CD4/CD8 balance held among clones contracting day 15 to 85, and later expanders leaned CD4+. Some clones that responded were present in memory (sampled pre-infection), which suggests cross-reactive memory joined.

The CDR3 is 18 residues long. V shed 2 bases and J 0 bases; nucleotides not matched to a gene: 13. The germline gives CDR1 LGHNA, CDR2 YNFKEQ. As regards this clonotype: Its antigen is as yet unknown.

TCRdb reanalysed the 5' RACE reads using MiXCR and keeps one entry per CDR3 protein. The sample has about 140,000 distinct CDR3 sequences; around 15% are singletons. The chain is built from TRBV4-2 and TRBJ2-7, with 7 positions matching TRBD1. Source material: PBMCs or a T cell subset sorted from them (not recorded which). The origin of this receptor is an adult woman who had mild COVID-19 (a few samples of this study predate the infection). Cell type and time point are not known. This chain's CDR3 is CASSQSTGFPAFSYEQYF. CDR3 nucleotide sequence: TGTGCCAGCAGCCAATCGACAGGGTTCCCTGCCTTCTCCTACGAGCAGTACTTC.